This T cell receptor beta chain stems from a study of control samples from healthy donors and cancer patients. The repertoire was sequenced with immunoSEQ multiplex PCR; TCRdb's copy has only in-frame clones and lacks some. Among tens of thousands of clones listed, approximately 79% were seen once. This CDR3 region has 18 residues. Germline loops: CDR1 SGHTA, CDR2 FQGTGA. V lost 5 bases to trimming and J lost 0 bases, with 17 bases between them. The chain is built from TRBV7-3 and TRBJ2-6; TRBD1 might be the D (6 bases). This clonotype was obtained from a man aged 60 to 69 with head and neck cancer. Sequenced sample: PBMCs. CDR3 nucleotides: TGTGCCAGCAGCCCCCAAGGGGGATCACGCTCTGGGGCCAACGTCCTGACTTTC. It specifies CASSPQGGSRSGANVLTF.